This passage covers 13 T cell receptor beta chains from one sample sequenced in a study of shared clonotypes between healthy human individuals. Measured with immunoSEQ multiplex PCR; TCRdb has only the in-frame clones, and not every one. The sample lists about 600,000 clones, 97% occurring once. Sample: naive CD4+ T cells sorted from blood. Subset of the sample: CD45RA+ positively selected. Source of these receptors: a woman aged 30 to 39 in good health.

This rearrangement joins TRBV5-1 to TRBJ2-2; TRBD1 aligns across 10 bases. J was trimmed by 7 bases and V by 0 bases; bases with no gene match: 6. The CDR3 covers 16 residues. Looked up from germline, CDR1 is SGHRS and CDR2 is YFSETQ. CDR3 coding DNA: TGCGCCAGCAGCTTGGCCGCAGGACAGGGGGTCGGGGAGCTGTTTTTT. It encodes CASSLAAGQGVGELFF.

This sequence joins TRBV28 and TRBJ2-2; D gene unclear. The CDR3 covers 16 residues. The germline V gene encodes CDR1 MDHEN and CDR2 SYDVKM. Trimming cost V 2 bases and J 4 bases, with 14 bases left between them. CDR3 coding DNA: TGTGCCAGCAGTTTAGGGGTCTTTTCGGGCACCGGGGAGCTGTTTTTT. This encodes CASSLGVFSGTGELFF.

The rearrangement uses TRBV11-2 and TRBJ2-7; 7 positions agree with TRBD1. With V trimmed by 4 bases and J by 7 bases, 4 bases remained unmatched. There are 12 residues in the CDR3. CDR1 and CDR2 (germline): SGHAT, FQNNGV. This CDR3 reads CASSSNRGEQYF. The CDR3 coding sequence is TGTGCCAGCAGCTCAAACAGGGGTGAGCAGTACTTC.

This rearrangement joins TRBV6-4 to TRBJ2-3; maybe TRBD1 (6 bases). V gave up 6 bases and J gave up 4 bases, with 17 bases separating them. CDR3 length: 15 residues. Germline lookup yields CDR1 MRHNA and CDR2 SNTAGT. The CDR3 region is CASRRDMGVPDTQYF. The CDR3 nucleotides read TGTGCCAGCAGAAGGGACATGGGAGTCCCAGATACGCAGTATTTT.

The chain links TRBV18 to TRBJ1-2, with 7 positions matching TRBD1. The CDR3 loop spans 16 amino acids. The germline V gene encodes CDR1 KGHSH and CDR2 LQKENI. V shed 2 bases and J 4 bases; nucleotides not matched to a gene: 10. CDR3 nucleotide sequence: TGTGCCAGCTCACCAGGGACAGACGGCGTCGGCTATGGCTACACCTTC. Its protein is CASSPGTDGVGYGYTF.

The rearrangement joins TRBV11-2 to TRBJ2-5; a possible D gene is TRBD1 (6 bases). This CDR3 contains 18 residues. V was cut by 7 bases and J by 11 bases, with 35 bases left in between. Germline values: CDR1 SGHAT, CDR2 FQNNGV. As DNA, the CDR3 is TGTGCCAGCAACAAACACACAGGGATATCTAAGGGAGAGTGGGAGCAGTACTTC. This codes for CASNKHTGISKGEWEQYF.

This rearrangement joins TRBV28 to TRBJ1-2; D is unclear. The germline V gene has CDR1 MDHEN and CDR2 SYDVKM. CDR3 length: 14 residues. V lost 3 bases, J lost 4 bases, and 12 bases lay in between. CDR3: CASSLVGNGYGYTF. Written as DNA, the CDR3 is TGTGCCAGCAGTTTGGTCGGGAATGGCTATGGCTACACCTTC.

This chain joins TRBV5-6 and TRBJ2-5; TRBD2 matches at 7 bases. V shed 3 bases, J shed 1 base, and the junction held 6 bases outside the gene matches. CDR1 and CDR2 (germline): SGHDT, YYEEEE. This CDR3 has 15 amino acids. CDR3 bases: TGTGCCAGCAGCTGGGGGGGACTAAGCCAAGAGACCCAGTACTTC. Translation: CASSWGGLSQETQYF.

The table lists this clone with a count of one. This chain joins TRBV2 and TRBJ2-7; 8 bases are a match to TRBD2. CDR1 is SNHLY, CDR2 FYNNEI, per germline. Losses at the gene ends were 7 bases for V and 7 bases for J; bases not matched to a gene: 15. This CDR3 contains 15 residues. DNA for the CDR3: TGTGCCAGCACCCCCGGGATAGGCCGGGGGGGTGAGCAGTACTTC. Translated: CASTPGIGRGGEQYF.

V gene TRBV29-1 combines with J gene TRBJ1-1; D is uncertain. Germline V gene data show CDR1 as SQVTM and CDR2 as ANQGSEA. This CDR3 region has 12 residues. V lost 6 bases, J lost 0 bases, and 8 bases lay in between. The DNA of the CDR3 is TGCAGCGTAAGACCCATGAACACTGAAGCTTTCTTT. Translating gives CSVRPMNTEAFF.

The chain couples TRBV14 to TRBJ1-5, with D unclear. Trimming pared 4 bases from V and 4 bases from J, leaving 8 bases between. The CDR3 spans 13 residues. CDR1 and CDR2 (germline): SGHDN, FVKESK. Written as DNA, the CDR3 is TGTGCCAGCAGCCCAACGGAGAATCAGCCCCAGCATTTT. It translates to CASSPTENQPQHF.

The chain uses TRBV19 and TRBJ1-5, with D perhaps matching TRBD1 (5 bases). The V end lost 5 bases, the J end lost 3 bases, and 8 bases lay between the germline ends. The CDR3 sequence is 13 residues long. Germline lookup yields CDR1 LNHDA and CDR2 SQIVND (reference sequence). CDR3 nucleotide sequence: TGTGCCAGTAGTTTAGGGGTCAATCAGCCCCAGCATTTT. This codes for CASSLGVNQPQHF. The full variable domain, in which reference TRBV19 and TRBJ1-5 provide the parts outside the CDR3, is DGGITQSPKYLFRKEGQNVTLSCEQNLNHDAMYWYRQDPGQGLRLIYYSQIVNDFQKGDIAEGYSVSREKKESFPLTVTSAQKNPTAFYLCASSLGVNQPQHFGDGTRLSIL.

The rearrangement uses TRBV13 and TRBJ1-3, with D possibly being TRBD1 (6 bases). V dropped 5 bases and J dropped 5 bases, with 13 bases sitting between them. CDR1 and CDR2 (germline): PRHDT, FYEKMQ (reference sequence). This CDR3 spans 14 amino acids. The CDR3 spells CASSLTGPRNTIYF. The CDR3 DNA sequence: TGTGCCAGCAGCCTCACAGGGCCCCGAAACACCATATATTTT.